A single sample is the source of the 5 T cell receptor beta chains below, sequenced in a study of beta chain features in type 1 diabetes. Expressed TCRB transcripts were sequenced because the entire RNA isolate underwent reverse transcription. The repertoire was sequenced with immunoSEQ multiplex PCR; TCRdb's copy has only in-frame clones and lacks some. This sample has 130,000 or so clones, with roughly 9.3% found just once. The sequenced sample was central memory CD4+ T cells from blood. These receptors all come from a middle-aged woman in good health.

This clone came up many times. The chain links TRBV7-2 to TRBJ2-7; no clear D gene. The CDR3 extends over 11 amino acids. The germline V gene encodes CDR1 SGHTA and CDR2 FQGNSA. The V gene lost 5 bases and the J gene lost 3 bases, with 5 bases spanning the gap. The CDR3 DNA reads TGTGCCAGCAGCCGAGTCTACGAGCAGTACTTC. It encodes CASSRVYEQYF.

The V gene is TRBV2, the J gene TRBJ2-5; D uncertain. With 2 bases removed from V and 2 bases from J, the gap between germline ends came to 12 bases. The CDR3 contains 15 residues. The germline CDR1 and CDR2 sequences are SNHLY and FYNNEI. CDR3 residues: CASSESPLEQETQYF. The CDR3, as DNA: TGTGCCAGCAGTGAATCCCCATTAGAGCAAGAGACCCAGTACTTC.

The V call is TRBV2, the J call TRBJ2-7, with 10 bases matching TRBD2. Germline V gives CDR1 SNHLY, CDR2 FYNNEI. The V segment lost 7 bases and the J segment 11 bases; nucleotides outside the gene matches: 5. The length of the CDR3 is 11 residues. The CDR3: CASTLAGTEYF. In DNA, the CDR3 is TGTGCCAGCACACTAGCGGGAACGGAGTACTTC. Based on the CDR3 plus reference TRBV2 and TRBJ2-7, the full variable domain is EPEVTQTPSHQVTQMGQEVILRCVPISNHLYFYWYRQILGQKVEFLVSFYNNEISEKSEIFDDQFSVERPDGSNFTLKIRSTKLEDSAMYFCASTLAGTEYFGPGTRLTVT.

This rearrangement joins TRBV5-8 to TRBJ2-7; a weak D match, TRBD1 (6 bases). The CDR3 consists of 14 residues. Deletions cut 3 bases from V and 4 bases from J, with 14 bases between. Germline-derived CDR1 and CDR2 are SGHTS and YDEGEE. The CDR3, as DNA: TGTGCCAGCAGCTGGACAGAATGGGGGTACGAGCAGTACTTC. The encoded protein is CASSWTEWGYEQYF.

This clone has only a few counts. CDR3: CASTQRGGSIYEQYF. The CDR3 DNA sequence: TGCGCCAGCACCCAACGTGGGGGGAGTATCTACGAGCAGTACTTC. The chain links TRBV5-1 to TRBJ2-7; D might be TRBD2 (6 bases). V lost 6 bases to trimming and J lost 3 bases, with 19 bases between them. Germline V gene sequence: CDR1 SGHRS, CDR2 YFSETQ. CDR3 length: 15 amino acids.